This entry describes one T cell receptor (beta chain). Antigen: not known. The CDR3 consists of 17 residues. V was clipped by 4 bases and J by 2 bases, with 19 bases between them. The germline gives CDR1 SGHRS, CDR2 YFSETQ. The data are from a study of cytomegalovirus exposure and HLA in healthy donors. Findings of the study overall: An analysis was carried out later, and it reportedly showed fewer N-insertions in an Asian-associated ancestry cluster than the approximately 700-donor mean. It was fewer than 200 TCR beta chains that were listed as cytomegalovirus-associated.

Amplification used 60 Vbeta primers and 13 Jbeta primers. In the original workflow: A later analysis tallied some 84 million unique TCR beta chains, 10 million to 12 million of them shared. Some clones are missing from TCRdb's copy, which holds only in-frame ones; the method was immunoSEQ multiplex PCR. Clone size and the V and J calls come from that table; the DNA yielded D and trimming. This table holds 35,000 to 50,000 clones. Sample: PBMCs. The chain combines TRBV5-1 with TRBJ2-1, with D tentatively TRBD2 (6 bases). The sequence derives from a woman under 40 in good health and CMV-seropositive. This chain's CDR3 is CASSPTGDPDTYNEQFF. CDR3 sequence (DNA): TGCGCCAGCAGCCCAACGGGGGACCCGGATACCTACAATGAGCAGTTCTTC.